The 5 T cell receptor beta chains in this list originate from one sample, sequenced in a study of T cell changes during pregnancy in multiple sclerosis. Assay used: immunoSEQ multiplex PCR; TCRdb lists only in-frame clones, some missing. The sample has about 59,000 clones, roughly 94% seen once; the top ten hold roughly 2.4%. The sequencing used CD8+ T cells from peripheral blood mononuclear cells, collected after pregnancy. The receptors shown here come from a female donor with multiple sclerosis, enrolled in a pregnancy study.

This sequence joins TRBV6-1 and TRBJ2-7; D may be TRBD2 (5 bases). The CDR3 is 14 amino acids. V was cut by 4 bases and J by 2 bases, with 12 bases left in between. Per germline, CDR1 MNHNS and CDR2 SASEGT. The chain's CDR3 is CASSVEGEPYEQYF. The CDR3 nucleotides read TGTGCCAGCAGTGTCGAGGGAGAACCCTACGAGCAGTACTTC.

This chain joins TRBV30 and TRBJ2-7; the D gene is possibly TRBD2 (7 bases). Germline V gene sequence: CDR1 GTSNPN, CDR2 SVGIG (reference sequence). V lost 0 bases, J lost 4 bases, and 13 bases lay in between. The CDR3 extends over 14 amino acids. CDR3 in amino acids: CAWSVGGAYYEQYF. The CDR3 coding sequence is TGTGCCTGGAGTGTTGGGGGGGCCTATTACGAGCAGTACTTC.

This clone occurred once. V usage is TRBV30 and J usage is TRBJ2-3; 8 bases line up with TRBD2. CDR3 size: 14 residues. J gave up 3 bases and V 0 bases, and 2 bases lay outside the gene matches. Germline V gene data show CDR1 as GTSNPN and CDR2 as SVGIG (reference sequence). CDR3 sequence reads: CAWSVLAGTDTQYF. CDR3 coding DNA: TGTGCCTGGAGTGTCCTAGCGGGTACAGATACGCAGTATTTT. Full variable domain (outside the CDR3, taken from reference TRBV30 and TRBJ2-3): SQTIHQWPATLVQPVGSPLSLECTVEGTSNPNLYWYRQAAGRGLQLLFYSVGIGQISSEVPQNLSASRPQDRQFILSSKKLLLSDSGFYLCAWSVLAGTDTQYFGPGTRLTVL.

The V gene is TRBV7-2, the J gene TRBJ1-1; 9 bases are shared with TRBD1. This CDR3 comprises 12 residues. The germline gives CDR1 SGHTA, CDR2 FQGNSA. In DNA form, the CDR3 reads TGTGACCCACTCAACCCGGGACAGGGAGCTTTCTTT. Residues: CDPLNPGQGAFF.

The chain combines TRBV15 with TRBJ1-4; 9 bases are a match to TRBD1. The CDR3 has 14 amino acids. V lost 5 bases to trimming and J lost 8 bases; unmatched junction nucleotides: 6. Per the germline V gene, CDR1 is LNHNV and CDR2 is YYDKDF (reference sequence). The CDR3 DNA is TGTGCCACCAGCCGGGACAGGGAGATCGAAAAACTGTTTTTT. Amino acid sequence: CATSRDREIEKLFF.